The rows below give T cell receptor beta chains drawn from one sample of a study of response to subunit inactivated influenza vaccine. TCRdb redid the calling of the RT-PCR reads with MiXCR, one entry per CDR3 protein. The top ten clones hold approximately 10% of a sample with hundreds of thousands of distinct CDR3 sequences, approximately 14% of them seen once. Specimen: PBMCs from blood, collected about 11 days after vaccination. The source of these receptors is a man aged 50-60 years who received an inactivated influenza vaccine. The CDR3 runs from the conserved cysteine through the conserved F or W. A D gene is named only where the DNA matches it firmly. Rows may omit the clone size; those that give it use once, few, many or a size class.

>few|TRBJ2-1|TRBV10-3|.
TGTGCCATCAGTCTGGACAGGGAGGGCTCCTACAATGAGCAGTTCTTC
CAISLDREGSYNEQFF
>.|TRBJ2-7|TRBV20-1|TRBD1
TGCAGTGCTAGAGACCCCGACAGGGGACCCTACGAGCAGTACTTC
CSARDPDRGPYEQYF
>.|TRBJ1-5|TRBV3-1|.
TGTGCCAGCAGCCACGGGAGCGGCTCCAGCAATCAGCCCCAGCATTTT
CASSHGSGSSNQPQHF
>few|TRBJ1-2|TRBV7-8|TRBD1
TGTGCCAGCAGCTTAGCGACAGGGCATTTGGATGGCTACACCTTC
CASSLATGHLDGYTF
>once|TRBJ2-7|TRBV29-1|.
TGCAGCGCTGGGGTGACGTACGAGCAGTACTTC
CSAGVTYEQYF
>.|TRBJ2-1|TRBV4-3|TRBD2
TGCGCCAGCAGCCAAGATCTAGCGGGAGGTTACAATGAGCAGTTCTTC
CASSQDLAGGYNEQFF
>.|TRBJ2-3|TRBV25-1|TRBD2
TGTGCCAGCAGTCGAGCGGGGGACACAGATACGCAGTATTTT
CASSRAGDTDTQYF
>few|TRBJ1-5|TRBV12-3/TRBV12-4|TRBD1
TGTGCCAGCAGTTTAGATCTGTGGGGTTTGGCAGGGGGCGCGGGTCAGCCCCAGCATTTT
CASSLDLWGLAGGAGQPQHF
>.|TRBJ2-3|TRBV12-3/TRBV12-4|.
TGTGCCAGCAGTTTTAGGCACGATACGCAGTATTTT
CASSFRHDTQYF
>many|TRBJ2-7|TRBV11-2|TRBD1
TGTGCCAGCCAGGGACAGGGAAACTACGAGCAGTACTTC
CASQGQGNYEQYF
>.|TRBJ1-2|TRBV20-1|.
TGCAGTGCTCCGGGGACGACGGTCTATGGCTACACCTTC
CSAPGTTVYGYTF
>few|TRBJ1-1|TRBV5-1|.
TGCGCCAGCAGCCCAACCGGGTCTGAAGCTTTCTTT
CASSPTGSEAFF
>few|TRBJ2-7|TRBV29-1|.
TGCAGCGTTGAACTTACAGGGAAACTCACCTACGAGCAGTACTTC
CSVELTGKLTYEQYF
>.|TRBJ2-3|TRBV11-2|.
TGTGCCAGCAGCTTAAAATTAGATACTAGCACAGATACGCAGTATTTT
CASSLKLDTSTDTQYF
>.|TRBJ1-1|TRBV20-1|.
TGCAGTGCTCCCTCGGGGCGGAACACTGAAGCTTTCTTT
CSAPSGRNTEAFF
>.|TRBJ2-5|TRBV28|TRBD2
TGTGCCAGCCGGGGGGAGGGCTGGCAGACCCAGTACTTC
CASRGEGWQTQYF
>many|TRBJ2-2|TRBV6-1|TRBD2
TGTGCCAGCAGGAGCGGGAGGAACACCGGGGAGCTGTTTTTT
CASRSGRNTGELFF
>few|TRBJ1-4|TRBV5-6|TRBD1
TGTGCCAGCAGCGCCGGGACAGGCCAAAAACTGTTTTTT
CASSAGTGQKLFF
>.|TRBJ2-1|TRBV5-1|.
TGCGCCAGCAGCTTGTCGCAGATAGCCTACAATGAGCAGTTCTTC
CASSLSQIAYNEQFF
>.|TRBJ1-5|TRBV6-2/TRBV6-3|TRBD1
TGTGCCAGCAGCATGGACAGGGTTATTCAGCCCCAGCATTTT
CASSMDRVIQPQHF
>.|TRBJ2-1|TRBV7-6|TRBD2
TGTGCCAGCAGCTTAGGACTAGCGGGGGGGTCACCGCGGCGCAATGAGCAGTTCTTC
CASSLGLAGGSPRRNEQFF
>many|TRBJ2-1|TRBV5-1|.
TGCGCCAGCAGCTTGGCCGGAAGTGTAAATGAGCAGTTCTTC
CASSLAGSVNEQFF
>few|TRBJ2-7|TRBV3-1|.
TGTGCCAGCAGCCAAGTGGGAGGGACAGGAGCCTACGAGCAGTACTTC
CASSQVGGTGAYEQYF
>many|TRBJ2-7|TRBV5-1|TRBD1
TGCGCCAGCAACCCGGGACAGACCTACGAGCAGTACTTC
CASNPGQTYEQYF
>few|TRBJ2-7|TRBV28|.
TGTGCCAGCAGCGTGGCGGGAAACTACGAGCAGTACTTC
CASSVAGNYEQYF
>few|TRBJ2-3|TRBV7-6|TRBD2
TGTGCCAGCAGCCTGCCCCAGCGGGGGGCCTTTACGGATACGCAGTATTTT
CASSLPQRGAFTDTQYF
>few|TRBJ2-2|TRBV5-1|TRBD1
TGCGTCAGCAGCCCGACCCCGGGACAGGTGAACACCGGGGAGCTGTTTTTT
CVSSPTPGQVNTGELFF
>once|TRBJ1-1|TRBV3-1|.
TGTGCCAGCAGCCAGGCAGGGGTTGGCACTGAAGCTTTCTTT
CASSQAGVGTEAFF
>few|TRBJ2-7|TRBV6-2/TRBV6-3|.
TGTGCCAGCAGCGACTGGGGCGAGCAGTACTTC
CASSDWGEQYF
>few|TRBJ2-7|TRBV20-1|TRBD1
TGCAGTGCTAGCGGGACAGGGGGGCCCTACGAGCAGTACTTC
CSASGTGGPYEQYF
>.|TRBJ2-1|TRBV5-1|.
TGCGCCAGCAGCTTGGCTGACAGATTGATCATTAATGAGCAGTTCTTC
CASSLADRLIINEQFF
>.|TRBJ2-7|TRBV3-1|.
TGTGCCAGCAGCCAAGCGGGAAGGGCCGAGCAGTACTTC
CASSQAGRAEQYF
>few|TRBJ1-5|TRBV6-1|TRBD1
TGTGCCAGCAGTGAGTCCGGGACAGCACAGCCCCAGCATTTT
CASSESGTAQPQHF
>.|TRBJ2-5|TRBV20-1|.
TGCAGTGCTACCCCGGTCGCGGCTAGAAGTGAGACCCAGTACTTC
CSATPVAARSETQYF
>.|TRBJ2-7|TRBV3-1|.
TGTGCCAGCAGCCCCAACAGATACGAGCAGTACTTC
CASSPNRYEQYF
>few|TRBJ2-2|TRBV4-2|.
TGTGCCAGCAGCCAAGATGGGGACACCGGGGAGCTGTTTTTT
CASSQDGDTGELFF
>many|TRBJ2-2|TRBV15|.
TGTGCCACCAGCAGAGATCAGGTTACGAACACCGGGGAGCTGTTTTTT
CATSRDQVTNTGELFF
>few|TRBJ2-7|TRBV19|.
TGTGCCAGTAGCAGCAAACCAGTGGGGGTCTACGAGCAGTACTTC
CASSSKPVGVYEQYF
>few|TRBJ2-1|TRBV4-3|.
TGCGCCAGCAGCCAAGAATTCGGGGATGAGCAGTTCTTC
CASSQEFGDEQFF
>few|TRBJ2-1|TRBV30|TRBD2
TGTGCCTGGAATATAGGGACTACCAATGAGCAGTTCTTC
CAWNIGTTNEQFF
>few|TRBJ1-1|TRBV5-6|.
TGTGCCAGCACACCAATGAGGGAAGGCACTGAAGCTTTCTTT
CASTPMREGTEAFF
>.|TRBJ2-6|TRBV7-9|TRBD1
TGTGCCGCAGGGGACAGCGGTATGGCCAACGTCCTGACTTTC
CAAGDSGMANVLTF
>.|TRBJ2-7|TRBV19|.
TGTGCCAGTAGTATAGTATTGGTGGGGGCCTACGAGCAGTACTTC
CASSIVLVGAYEQYF
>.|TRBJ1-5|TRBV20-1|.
TGCAGTGCTAGAGATTGGAAGACCCTTGCTGGGGATCAGCCCCAGCATTTT
CSARDWKTLAGDQPQHF
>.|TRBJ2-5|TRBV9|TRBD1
TGTGCCAGCAGTGATTCCGGGACAGACCAAGAGACCCAGTACTTC
CASSDSGTDQETQYF